The table lists the clone carrying this T cell receptor (beta chain) with a count of one. This record comes from a study of blood T cell repertoires in COVID-19. Study information: COVID-19 samples, acute and convalescent, were from the United States, Italy and Spain. Nucleic acid was either cDNA or gDNA, and it came from T cells, B-cell-depleted T cells, or PBMCs.

Germline CDR1 LGHNA, CDR2 YNFKEQ. The CDR3 spans 13 residues. The ends were cut back, 8 bases at V and 7 bases at J, with 12 bases in the middle. The table came from immunoSEQ multiplex PCR; TCRdb's copy has only in-frame clones and leaves some out. The sample contains 80,000 or so clones, about four fifths of which appear only once. The rearrangement links TRBV4-2 to TRBJ1-6; D perhaps matches TRBD1 (6 bases). Source material: peripheral blood. This receptor was identified in a man aged 55 to 70 with acute or convalescent COVID-19. DNA for the CDR3: TGTGCCAGCTCCGGACAGACAAATTCACCCCTCCACTTT. Protein: CASSGQTNSPLHF.